Included here is one T cell receptor beta chain sequence, with context. This sample was taken from a study of T cell clusters in autoimmune cytopenias. Overall study context: A median of roughly 50,000 TRB reads per sample yielded a median approximately 2,200 distinct clonotypes.

TRB amplification used around 270 ng of peripheral blood genomic DNA. One tube held mixed TRB-A and TRB-B primer pools for touch-down PCR. With the multiplex PCR reads reprocessed, TCRdb shows one record per CDR3 protein and no DNA. In total, the table holds some 6,100 distinct CDR3 sequences. This sample was shared with a second study, whose subject was T cell repertoires in aging, cancer and after chemotherapy.

This clonotype originated in a human donor in good health. Sequencing used peripheral blood.

Here the CDR3 reads CASSRTDRAGANVLTF. V and J are TRBV4-3 and TRBJ2-6; as DNA is missing, the TRBD1 call by TCRdb cannot be tested. Per the germline V gene, CDR1 is LGHNA and CDR2 is YSLEER. This CDR3 has 16 amino acids.